This TCR beta chain was recorded in a study of blood T cell repertoires in COVID-19. The germline gives CDR1 SQVTM, CDR2 ANQGSEA. The CDR3 runs to 14 residues. The V end lost 4 bases, the J end lost 4 bases, and 16 bases lay between the germline ends. Data came from immunoSEQ multiplex PCR; TCRdb stores just in-frame clones and leaves some out. The sample holds about 260,000 clones, roughly 88% seen once. The V call is TRBV29-1, the J call TRBJ2-5, with D perhaps matching TRBD1 (6 bases). Specimen: PBMCs or T cells enriched from blood (not recorded which). The clonotype was recovered from a woman between 45 and 65 years old who had recovered from COVID-19. The CDR3: CSVVGSGQLETQYF. The CDR3 bases are TGCAGCGTTGTAGGTTCGGGACAACTAGAGACCCAGTACTTC.